This T cell receptor (beta chain) was retrieved from a study of blood T cell repertoires in COVID-19. The wider study: Acute-phase and convalescent COVID-19 samples originated in the United States, Italy and Spain. T cells, B-cell-depleted T cells, or PBMCs supplied cDNA or gDNA.

Study processing details: Reference gene primer amplification yielded estimated nucleated cell counts. The data were produced by immunoSEQ multiplex PCR, yet TCRdb's version contains in-frame clones alone and is incomplete. V, J and clone size derive from that table, while D and trimming were established from the DNA sequence. The sample includes over 65,000 clones, about nine tenths of them seen just once. Trimming left V 5 bases short and J 0 bases short, with 13 bases between. Germline assignment: CDR1 SEHNR and CDR2 FQNEAQ (reference sequence). The CDR3 has 16 residues. The TCR comes from a human donor in a cohort sampled during active COVID-19. Source material: peripheral blood. The chain employs TRBV7-9 and TRBJ2-2; D is unresolved. CDR3 nucleotide sequence: TGTGCCAGCAGCCCAAACAGTCGACCGAACACCGGGGAGCTGTTTTTT. Translation: CASSPNSRPNTGELFF.